Listed below are T cell receptor beta chains from one sample, sequenced in a study of T cell changes during pregnancy in multiple sclerosis. Measured with immunoSEQ multiplex PCR; TCRdb has only the in-frame clones, and not every one. Among tens of thousands of clones listed, roughly 91% were seen once. The starting material was peripheral blood, obtained in the third trimester of pregnancy. These receptors were obtained from a female donor with multiple sclerosis, enrolled in a pregnancy study. Each CDR3 is given with its conserved first and last residue. Each record gives: clone size, D gene, V gene, J gene, CDR3 DNA, CDR3 protein. D genes are given only for firm matches. Clone size is given for some rows only: seen once, a few or many times, or a class if the clone is expanded.

clone size: few; D gene: .; V gene: TRBV6-5; J gene: TRBJ1-6; CDR3 DNA: TGTGCCAGCAGTCTCACAGGGCTTTATAATTCACCCCTCCACTTT; CDR3 protein: CASSLTGLYNSPLHF
clone size: .; D gene: TRBD2; V gene: TRBV2; J gene: TRBJ2-7; CDR3 DNA: TGTGCCAGCGACCCGGGGGGGGACTACGAGCAGTACTTC; CDR3 protein: CASDPGGDYEQYF
clone size: .; D gene: TRBD1; V gene: TRBV5-4; J gene: TRBJ2-5; CDR3 DNA: TGTGCCAGCAGCCCGACAGGGGAAGAGACCCAGTACTTC; CDR3 protein: CASSPTGEETQYF
clone size: few; D gene: .; V gene: TRBV4-1; J gene: TRBJ1-2; CDR3 DNA: TGCGCCAGCAGCCAACTCCTACCCGTCCAGGGTAACTATGGCTACACCTTC; CDR3 protein: CASSQLLPVQGNYGYTF
clone size: .; D gene: .; V gene: TRBV2; J gene: TRBJ2-7; CDR3 DNA: TGTGCCAGCAGTGAAGCGGGCCTATCGAAGCAGTACTTC; CDR3 protein: CASSEAGLSKQYF
clone size: .; D gene: .; V gene: TRBV4-1; J gene: TRBJ1-3; CDR3 DNA: TGCGCCAGCAGCCAAGATGGCGGGCCCTCTGGAAACACCATATATTTT; CDR3 protein: CASSQDGGPSGNTIYF
clone size: .; D gene: TRBD2; V gene: TRBV7-2; J gene: TRBJ2-7; CDR3 DNA: TGTGCCAGCAGCCCTGAGCGGGGGCCCTACTACGAGCAGTACTTC; CDR3 protein: CASSPERGPYYEQYF
clone size: .; D gene: TRBD1; V gene: TRBV18; J gene: TRBJ1-4; CDR3 DNA: TGTGCCAGCTCAGCTCCCCGCTCAAGGGGGCAAGAAAAACTGTTTTTT; CDR3 protein: CASSAPRSRGQEKLFF
clone size: .; D gene: TRBD1; V gene: TRBV7-4; J gene: TRBJ1-1; CDR3 DNA: TGTGCCAGCAGCTTTCCGGACAGGGGCGATAATGAAGCTTTCTTT; CDR3 protein: CASSFPDRGDNEAFF
clone size: .; D gene: .; V gene: TRBV7-2; J gene: TRBJ2-2; CDR3 DNA: TGTGCCAGCAGCTTAGGAGCGGTAGCGGGGGGACAGGGATTTGGGGAGCTGTTTTTT; CDR3 protein: CASSLGAVAGGQGFGELFF
clone size: .; D gene: .; V gene: TRBV28; J gene: TRBJ1-2; CDR3 DNA: TGTGCCAGCAGTTTATACAGGGAGGGCGGCTACACCTTC; CDR3 protein: CASSLYREGGYTF
clone size: once; D gene: .; V gene: TRBV10-1; J gene: TRBJ1-1; CDR3 DNA: TGCGCCAGCAGTGAGTCGGCAGGGACTTCAGCCGAAGCTTTCTTT; CDR3 protein: CASSESAGTSAEAFF
clone size: .; D gene: .; V gene: TRBV11-3; J gene: TRBJ2-5; CDR3 DNA: TGTGCCAGCGCTAGGGACAACCAAGAGACCCAGTACTTC; CDR3 protein: CASARDNQETQYF
clone size: few; D gene: .; V gene: TRBV6-5; J gene: TRBJ1-6; CDR3 DNA: TGTGCCAGCAGTTACTCAGGAACAGGGCTGGGGTCACCCCTCCACTTT; CDR3 protein: CASSYSGTGLGSPLHF
clone size: .; D gene: .; V gene: TRBV19; J gene: TRBJ1-5; CDR3 DNA: TGTGCCAGTAGTAGCAGGGACAATCAGCCCCAGCATTTT; CDR3 protein: CASSSRDNQPQHF
clone size: .; D gene: .; V gene: TRBV19; J gene: TRBJ1-5; CDR3 DNA: TGTGCCAGTACCTTTGGGGACTCGGGGAATCAGCCCCAGCATTTT; CDR3 protein: CASTFGDSGNQPQHF
clone size: .; D gene: .; V gene: TRBV5-6; J gene: TRBJ2-1; CDR3 DNA: TGTGCCAGCAGCGAGGAGGGGGCTCCCATCCAATACAATGAGCAGTTCTTC; CDR3 protein: CASSEEGAPIQYNEQFF
clone size: .; D gene: TRBD1; V gene: TRBV10-2; J gene: TRBJ1-4; CDR3 DNA: TGCGCCAGCAGTGAACCGGGACAGGGTGCTGAAAAACTGTTTTTT; CDR3 protein: CASSEPGQGAEKLFF
clone size: .; D gene: .; V gene: TRBV10-3; J gene: TRBJ1-3; CDR3 DNA: TGTGCCATCAGTGTTGTGGCGGGGGCGGCTGGAAACACCATATATTTT; CDR3 protein: CAISVVAGAAGNTIYF
clone size: .; D gene: TRBD1; V gene: TRBV5-4; J gene: TRBJ2-3; CDR3 DNA: TGTGCCAGCAGCCAGGACAGGGGAATCACAGATACGCAGTATTTT; CDR3 protein: CASSQDRGITDTQYF